Only one count was recorded for the clone carrying this T cell receptor (beta chain). This sample was taken from a study of blood T cell repertoires in COVID-19. TCRdb keeps only in-frame clones here, not all; method: immunoSEQ multiplex PCR. This sample has roughly 250,000 clones, with approximately 83% found just once. The sample comprised PBMCs or T cells enriched from blood (not recorded which). The TCR originated in a woman aged 40 to 50 with acute COVID-19.

The CDR3 region is CASSPISGTSTDTQYF. The CDR3 DNA follows: TGCGCCAGCAGCCCCATTAGCGGCACTAGCACAGATACGCAGTATTTT. This rearrangement joins TRBV5-1 to TRBJ2-3; tentative D call: TRBD2 (6 bases). The V and J ends lost 4 bases and 0 bases respectively, with 15 bases between them. The CDR3 extends over 16 amino acids. Per germline, CDR1 SGHRS and CDR2 YFSETQ.